The 4 T cell receptor beta chains below all came from one sample that was sequenced in a study of CD8 T cells in Susac syndrome. Random hexamers primed reverse transcription of about 0.45 to 1 ug RNA. TCRdb analysed the immunoSEQ multiplex PCR reads with MiXCR anew, one entry per CDR3 protein. This table has around 90,000 distinct CDR3 sequences, about 96% appearing once. The source material was CD8+ T cells from PBMCs. The receptors originated from a human donor with Susac syndrome.

This chain connects TRBV29-1 to TRBJ1-5, with D unresolved. The CDR3 consists of 12 residues. CDR1 is SQVTM and CDR2 is ANQGSEA in the germline V gene. Trimming shortened V by 4 bases and J by 2 bases, and 6 bases separated the two germline ends. The CDR3 DNA is TGCAGCGTTGGGGATGGCAATCAGCCCCAGCATTTT. This encodes CSVGDGNQPQHF.

V gene TRBV15 combines with J gene TRBJ2-5, with unresolved D. Germline CDR1 LNHNV, CDR2 YYDKDF (reference sequence). The CDR3 is 14 residues long. V lost 1 base and J 5 bases, leaving 11 bases between the germline ends. The CDR3 loop is CATSRGVGQETQYF. The DNA for the CDR3 is TGTGCCACCAGCAGAGGGGTGGGTCAGGAGACCCAGTACTTC.

The chain couples TRBV11-3 to TRBJ2-2, with D perhaps TRBD1 (6 bases). The V gene lost 5 bases and the J gene lost 0 bases, with 19 bases spanning the gap. The length of the CDR3 is 18 residues. The germline gives CDR1 SGHNT, CDR2 YENEEA. DNA of the CDR3: TGTGCCAGCAGCCCCTCACGGGACAAAACTGCGAACACCGGGGAGCTGTTTTTT. This encodes CASSPSRDKTANTGELFF.

V and J are TRBV20-1 and TRBJ1-2; 7 nucleotides align to TRBD1. Germline-derived CDR1 and CDR2 are DFQATT and SNEGSKA (reference sequence). This CDR3 has 14 amino acids. The V segment lost 3 bases and the J segment 8 bases; nucleotides outside the gene matches: 12. The CDR3 is CSASSGAGGDGYTF. The CDR3 nucleotides read TGCAGTGCTAGCTCGGGGGCAGGGGGTGACGGCTACACCTTC.